The next 27 T cell receptor beta chains were all read from a single sample in a study of monozygotic twins with inflammatory bowel disease. Each CDR3 protein gets one entry in TCRdb, which reprocessed the 5' RACE reads and gives no DNA. The sample table sets out approximately 390,000 distinct CDR3 sequences. Sequencing used blood. These receptors were obtained from a human donor with ulcerative colitis or Crohn's disease, or a healthy co-twin of an affected twin (not recorded which).

V and J are TRBV7-2 and TRBJ2-1; TCRdb's D call, TRBD2, is unchecked because there is no DNA. The length of the CDR3 is 15 residues. Germline V lookup: CDR1 SGHTA, CDR2 FQGNSA. The CDR3 loop reads CASSLRAGGLNEQFF.

This sequence joins TRBV7-9 and TRBJ2-3. CDR3 size: 11 residues. The germline V gene has CDR1 SEHNR and CDR2 FQNEAQ (reference sequence). The CDR3: CASSEPDTQYF.

The genes are TRBV7-8 and TRBJ1-4; TCRdb proposes TRBD1, but this gene call is untestable without DNA. In germline, CDR1 is SGHVS, CDR2 FQNEAQ. There are 16 residues in the CDR3. The chain's CDR3 is CASSLQGRAGNEKLFF.

The genes are TRBV14 and TRBJ2-2; with no DNA, the TCRdb D assignment of TRBD1 cannot be verified. The CDR3 consists of 16 residues. CDR1 SGHDN and CDR2 FVKESK come from the germline V gene. CDR3 in amino acids: CASSRLTGTTTGELFF.

The rearrangement uses TRBV6-1 and TRBJ2-5; TCRdb picks TRBD2, but there is no DNA to check that call. CDR1 is MNHNS and CDR2 is SASEGT in the germline V gene. The CDR3 contains 15 residues. CDR3 sequence: CASSRLAGGQGAQYF.

The gene calls are TRBV7-2 and TRBJ1-2; TCRdb names TRBD1, which stays unverified in the absence of DNA. The CDR3 has 14 residues. Per germline, CDR1 SGHTA and CDR2 FQGNSA. The chain's CDR3 is CASSRGREKGGYTF.

The CDR3 here is CSAPASGGAYEQFF. The gene calls are TRBV20-1 and TRBJ2-1; there is no DNA to check the TCRdb D call of TRBD2. Germline values: CDR1 DFQATT, CDR2 SNEGSKA (reference sequence). This CDR3 comprises 14 residues.

The rearrangement links TRBV6-5 to TRBJ1-1; there is no DNA to check the TCRdb D call of TRBD1. This CDR3 spans 15 amino acids. In germline, CDR1 is MNHEY, CDR2 SVGAGI. The CDR3 loop reads CASSYLPQETTEAFF.

The chain uses TRBV20-1 and TRBJ2-1; TCRdb indicates TRBD2, and absent DNA this call remains unverified. Per the germline V gene, CDR1 is DFQATT and CDR2 is SNEGSKA (reference sequence). The CDR3 sequence is 15 residues long. This CDR3 is CSARHERGGRDEQFF.

The rearrangement links TRBV6-6 to TRBJ1-6; TCRdb calls TRBD1, which cannot be checked without DNA. Germline loops: CDR1 MNHNY, CDR2 SVGAGI (reference sequence). This CDR3 has 13 amino acids. This chain's CDR3 is CASSATGGSPLHF.

The chain couples TRBV28 to TRBJ2-1; TCRdb outputs TRBD2, but without DNA this stays unchecked. Germline V gene data show CDR1 as MDHEN and CDR2 as SYDVKM. This CDR3 contains 12 residues. The CDR3 region is CASSQGAGTEIF.

V and J are TRBV2 and TRBJ1-4. The V gene's germline CDR1 is SNHLY and CDR2 FYNNEI. This CDR3 comprises 12 residues. The CDR3 spells CASSEALEKLFF.

The rearrangement uses TRBV7-9 and TRBJ1-1; TCRdb calls TRBD1, which cannot be checked without DNA. Germline CDR1 and CDR2: SEHNR and FQNEAQ (reference sequence). There are 14 residues in the CDR3. CDR3 sequence: CASSLTGGGSEAFF. Full variable domain (missing parts from reference TRBV7-9 and TRBJ1-1): DTGVSQNPRHKITKRGQNVTFRCDPISEHNRLYWYRQTLGQGPEFLTYFQNEAQLEKSRLLSDRFSAERPKGSFSTLEIQRTEQGDSAMYLCASSLTGGGSEAFFGQGTRLTVV.

The genes are TRBV4-1 and TRBJ2-3. The CDR3 extends over 17 amino acids. Looked up from germline, CDR1 is MGHRA and CDR2 is YSYEKL. This chain's CDR3 is CASSQEGMQRRTDTQYF.

This sequence joins TRBV29-1 and TRBJ2-1; TCRdb's assignment of TRBD1 cannot be checked, as there is no DNA. The germline V gene encodes CDR1 SQVTM and CDR2 ANQGSEA. The CDR3 length is 13 residues. The CDR3 sequence is CSVGQVHGNEQFF.

This chain joins TRBV27 and TRBJ1-5; lacking DNA, the TRBD1 call made by TCRdb goes unchecked. Per germline, CDR1 MNHEY and CDR2 SMNVEV (reference sequence). CDR3 length: 16 residues. This CDR3 is CASSLGGAWGNQPQHF.

The J gene is TRBJ1-1, the V gene TRBV20-1; there is no DNA to check the TCRdb D call of TRBD1. The length of the CDR3 is 12 residues. Germline V gene data show CDR1 as DFQATT and CDR2 as SNEGSKA (reference sequence). CDR3: CSARDIDPGTFF.

The chain joins TRBV18 to TRBJ2-3. Germline V gives CDR1 KGHSH, CDR2 LQKENI. The CDR3 spans 16 residues. CDR3: CASSPRGRQSTDTQYF.

The V call is TRBV20-1, the J call TRBJ2-2; TCRdb's assignment of TRBD1 cannot be checked, as there is no DNA. This CDR3 spans 17 amino acids. Germline CDR1 reads DFQATT; CDR2 reads SNEGSKA (reference sequence). The CDR3 loop reads CSARVPGRVSNTGELFF.

The chain recombines TRBV9 with TRBJ1-3; TCRdb's D call of TRBD1 is untestable without DNA. The CDR3 extends over 17 amino acids. CDR1 is SGDLS and CDR2 is YYNGEE in the germline V gene. CDR3 sequence reads: CASSGFGTHHSGNTIYF.

V gene TRBV12-2 combines with J gene TRBJ2-3; lacking DNA, the TRBD2 call made by TCRdb goes unchecked. TRBV12-2 is given as a pseudogene. This CDR3 region has 20 residues. The chain's CDR3 is CASRRALGRSSGDETDTQYF.

This chain uses TRBV6-4 with TRBJ2-3; checking the TCRdb D call of TRBD2 is not possible without DNA. The CDR3 length is 16 residues. The germline CDR1 and CDR2 sequences are MRHNA and SNTAGT. The CDR3 region is CASTPLPHEGTDTQYF.

V usage is TRBV27 and J usage is TRBJ2-3. Germline assignment: CDR1 MNHEY and CDR2 SMNVEV (reference sequence). CDR3 length: 14 residues. CDR3 loop: CASSLSQHTDTQYF.

This chain connects TRBV5-1 to TRBJ1-3. Per germline, CDR1 SGHRS and CDR2 YFSETQ. The CDR3 extends over 16 amino acids. This CDR3 is CASRLGGTSSGNTIYF.

The gene calls are TRBV29-1 and TRBJ1-1. The CDR3 covers 11 residues. Germline V gives CDR1 SQVTM, CDR2 ANQGSEA. CDR3 in amino acids: CSVNVGSEAFF.

The V gene is TRBV4-3, the J gene TRBJ2-1. This CDR3 region has 14 residues. Germline CDR1 and CDR2: LGHNA and YSLEER. The CDR3 here is CASSQAQVSHEQFF.

The V gene is TRBV4-2, the J gene TRBJ2-3; TCRdb selects TRBD1, and the lack of DNA leaves this call unchecked. Germline values: CDR1 LGHNA, CDR2 YNFKEQ. CDR3 length equals 18 residues. CDR3: CASSQSIPGQGATDTQYF.